These 18 T cell receptor beta chains share one sample of origin, sequenced in a study of beta chain features in type 1 diabetes. Expressed TCRB transcripts were sequenced because the entire RNA isolate underwent reverse transcription. Generated by immunoSEQ multiplex PCR, the TCRdb table keeps only in-frame clones and is missing some. Among some 500,000 clones listed, roughly 11% were seen once. The material sequenced was naive CD4+ T cells from blood. All receptors come from a woman aged 18-29 years in good health.

This chain uses TRBV27 with TRBJ2-1; D remains unclear. Germline CDR1 is MNHEY and CDR2 is SMNVEV (reference sequence). Trimming stripped 3 bases from V and 2 bases from J, with 5 bases between. CDR3 size: 13 residues. This chain's CDR3 is CASSLLAYNEQFF. The CDR3 bases are TGTGCCAGCAGTTTGTTGGCCTACAATGAGCAGTTCTTC.

This clone was observed a few times. The V call is TRBV9, the J call TRBJ2-7, with D unclear. Germline CDR1 reads SGDLS; CDR2 reads YYNGEE. Trimming removed 4 bases from V and 0 bases from J, with 11 bases in between. The CDR3 is 14 residues long. The CDR3 here is CASSLVAGSYEQYF. The CDR3 DNA sequence: TGTGCCAGCAGCCTCGTCGCAGGCTCCTACGAGCAGTACTTC.

The sample holds a few counts of this clone. The J gene is TRBJ2-3, the V gene TRBV7-2; D ambiguous. V dropped 4 bases and J dropped 3 bases, with 11 bases sitting between them. The CDR3 runs 14 residues. The V gene's germline CDR1 is SGHTA and CDR2 FQGNSA. The CDR3: CASSSLFLTDTQYF. The DNA of the CDR3 is TGTGCCAGCAGCTCCCTCTTTTTGACAGATACGCAGTATTTT.

The chain carries TRBV28 and TRBJ2-2; the D gene is possibly TRBD2 (5 bases). The CDR3 spans 13 residues. The germline V and J ends were trimmed by 7 bases and 3 bases, with 9 bases remaining between them. In germline, CDR1 is MDHEN, CDR2 SYDVKM. The DNA of the CDR3 is TGTGCCAGCATGGAGAGGGACACCGGGGAGCTGTTTTTT. It translates to CASMERDTGELFF.

In its sample, this clone was seen a few times. The rearrangement uses TRBV19 and TRBJ1-4; D gene unclear. Trimming took off 7 bases at V and 10 bases at J, with 13 bases between the two ends. Per germline, CDR1 LNHDA and CDR2 SQIVND (reference sequence). The CDR3 covers 12 residues. CDR3 sequence: CASIMWAGKLFF. The CDR3 DNA is TGTGCCAGTATAATGTGGGCTGGAAAACTGTTTTTT.

The chain employs TRBV2 and TRBJ1-1, with D possibly TRBD1 on 6 matching bases. Trimming left V 4 bases short and J 0 bases short, with 18 bases between. Germline assignment: CDR1 SNHLY and CDR2 FYNNEI. The CDR3 has 17 residues. The CDR3 loop is CASSGQAGFGLNTEAFF. CDR3 nucleotide sequence: TGTGCCAGCAGTGGACAGGCGGGGTTTGGTTTGAACACTGAAGCTTTCTTT.

This clone was detected only a few times. The gene calls are TRBV7-9 and TRBJ2-1; 8 positions match TRBD1. There are 15 residues in the CDR3. CDR1 is SEHNR, CDR2 FQNEAQ, per germline (reference sequence). V lost 5 bases to trimming and J lost 5 bases; unmatched junction nucleotides: 8. CDR3 DNA sequence: TGTGCCAGCAGCCAGGGGACAGGAGTTCACAATGAGCAGTTCTTC. As protein: CASSQGTGVHNEQFF.

The rearrangement links TRBV28 to TRBJ1-2; TRBD1 is a possible D gene (5 bases). The CDR3 spans 12 residues. Germline values: CDR1 MDHEN, CDR2 SYDVKM. With 8 bases removed from V and 3 bases from J, the gap between germline ends came to 10 bases. Here the CDR3 DNA reads TGTGCCAGCGAGGGGCCATACTATGGCTACACCTTC. Protein sequence: CASEGPYYGYTF.

This clone was counted a few times. The CDR3 loop reads CASSREPYEQYF. In nucleotides, the CDR3 is TGTGCCAGCAGCAGGGAACCCTACGAGCAGTACTTC. V is TRBV4-2 and J is TRBJ2-7; no definite D call. Trimming pared 5 bases from V and 2 bases from J, leaving 7 bases between. Per the germline V gene, CDR1 is LGHNA and CDR2 is YNFKEQ. The CDR3 has 12 amino acids.

The sample holds a few counts of this clone. The chain joins TRBV7-9 to TRBJ2-7; D tentatively reads TRBD1 or TRBD2 (5 bases each). This CDR3 comprises 14 residues. V lost 5 bases, J lost 1 base, and 12 bases lay in between. CDR1 SEHNR and CDR2 FQNEAQ come from the germline V gene (reference sequence). DNA for the CDR3: TGTGCCAGCAGCCCCGGGGCAGTTTCCTACGAGCAGTACGTC. Its protein is CASSPGAVSYEQYV.

The gene calls are TRBV7-3 and TRBJ1-1; D is unresolved. Germline V lookup: CDR1 SGHTA, CDR2 FQGTGA. The ends were cut back, 4 bases at V and 1 base at J, with 7 bases in the middle. The CDR3 sequence is 13 residues long. The CDR3 protein is CASSYSGNTEAFF. The CDR3 DNA follows: TGTGCCAGCAGCTACTCCGGGAACACTGAAGCTTTCTTT.

This clone showed up just a few times. The CDR3, as DNA: TGTGCCAGCAGGGGCGGGAGGGCCTACAATGAGCAGTTCTTC. Translation gives CASRGGRAYNEQFF. This sequence joins TRBV2 and TRBJ2-1, with 9 bases aligning to TRBD2. The CDR3 is 14 residues long. Germline loops: CDR1 SNHLY, CDR2 FYNNEI. After removal of 6 bases from V and 2 bases from J, the junction contained 2 bases not matched to a gene. The full variable domain, its missing parts supplied by reference TRBV2 and TRBJ2-1, is EPEVTQTPSHQVTQMGQEVILRCVPISNHLYFYWYRQILGQKVEFLVSFYNNEISEKSEIFDDQFSVERPDGSNFTLKIRSTKLEDSAMYFCASRGGRAYNEQFFGPGTRLTVL.

The chain has TRBV7-6 and TRBJ2-6; D gene unclear. This CDR3 comprises 13 residues. The germline gives CDR1 SGHVS, CDR2 FNYEAQ. Trimming shortened V by 5 bases and J by 4 bases, and 6 bases separated the two germline ends. CDR3 nucleotide sequence: TGTGCCAGCAGCAGAACCGGGGCCAACGTCCTGACTTTC. It encodes CASSRTGANVLTF.

The chain uses TRBV27 and TRBJ2-1, with 7 bases identical to TRBD2. Looked up from germline, CDR1 is MNHEY and CDR2 is SMNVEV (reference sequence). The CDR3 contains 15 residues. The V gene end was trimmed by 10 bases and the J gene end by 8 bases; junction bases not matched to a gene: 17. Here the CDR3 DNA reads TGTGCCACCATTACCACCGGGAGGCTGGCGTATGAGCAGTTCTTC. Translating it yields CATITTGRLAYEQFF.

The CDR3 here is CSVPHPPQETQYF. The CDR3 DNA reads as TGCAGCGTTCCCCATCCTCCTCAAGAGACCCAGTACTTC. The chain combines TRBV29-1 with TRBJ2-5; D gene uncertain. This CDR3 has 13 residues. Germline V gene lookup returns CDR1 SQVTM and CDR2 ANQGSEA. V dropped 5 bases and J dropped 2 bases, with 12 bases sitting between them.

V gene TRBV29-1 combines with J gene TRBJ1-2; perhaps TRBD1 as D (5 bases). The germline V gene has CDR1 SQVTM and CDR2 ANQGSEA. The CDR3 extends over 11 amino acids. V lost 8 bases, J lost 4 bases, and 11 bases lay in between. The CDR3 DNA sequence: TGCAGCTCACGGGGGAGCTATGGCTACACCTTC. Residues: CSSRGSYGYTF.

This chain uses TRBV7-2 with TRBJ2-1; 10 positions agree with TRBD2. V dropped 5 bases and J dropped 7; count of bases not matched to a gene: 11. There are 16 residues in the CDR3. CDR1 and CDR2 from the germline V gene are SGHTA and FQGNSA. CDR3 sequence (DNA): TGTGCCAGCAGCCCAAATAGCGGGAGGCCGAAGAATGAGCAGTTCTTC. Translation gives CASSPNSGRPKNEQFF.

The chain combines TRBV7-9 with TRBJ2-7; D is tentatively TRBD1 or TRBD2 (5 bases each). From germline, CDR1 is SEHNR and CDR2 FQNEAQ (reference sequence). This CDR3 is built from 16 residues. Trimming removed 2 bases from V and 0 bases from J, with 14 bases in between. The CDR3 DNA reads TGTGCCAGCAGCTTAAATCGGGCAGGGACCTCCTACGAGCAGTACTTC. Translated: CASSLNRAGTSYEQYF.